The 28 T cell receptor beta chains below come from one sample, sequenced in a study of T cells in localized non-small cell lung cancer. The data were produced by immunoSEQ multiplex PCR, yet TCRdb's version contains in-frame clones alone and is incomplete. The sample has 5,000 to 7,000 clones; 28% are singletons. Material: lung tumor tissue, obtained before any cancer treatment. All receptors come from a female donor older than 55 with stage I lung adenocarcinoma.

The J gene is TRBJ1-5, the V gene TRBV18; D is ambiguous. This CDR3 region has 13 residues. Trimming took off 3 bases at V and 5 bases at J, with 8 bases between the two ends. Germline CDR1 is KGHSH and CDR2 is LQKENI. The DNA of the CDR3 is TGTGCCAGCTCACCGGGCACCGATCAGCCCCAGCATTTT. It encodes CASSPGTDQPQHF.

The chain links TRBV5-1 to TRBJ2-1; no definite D call. Looked up from germline, CDR1 is SGHRS and CDR2 is YFSETQ. The CDR3 is 15 residues long. V gave up 4 bases and J gave up 0 bases, with 11 bases separating them. CDR3 sequence (DNA): TGCGCCAGCAGCCCAGATTACAGCTCCTACAATGAGCAGTTCTTC. Protein product: CASSPDYSSYNEQFF. The full variable domain, rest sourced from reference TRBV5-1 and TRBJ2-1, is KAGVTQTPRYLIKTRGQQVTLSCSPISGHRSVSWYQQTPGQGLQFLFEYFSETQRNKGNFPGRFSGRQFSNSRSEMNVSTLELGDSALYLCASSPDYSSYNEQFFGPGTRLTVL.

The table lists this clone with many counts. V usage is TRBV11-3 and J usage is TRBJ2-3, with 8 bases that match TRBD2. This CDR3 spans 15 amino acids. Germline V lookup: CDR1 SGHNT, CDR2 YENEEA. V lost 5 bases to trimming and J lost 6 bases; unmatched junction nucleotides: 10. The CDR3 DNA reads TGTGCCAGCAGCCTTTGGACTAGCAGGCGCGATACGCAGTATTTT. Residues: CASSLWTSRRDTQYF.

This chain connects TRBV25-1 to TRBJ1-2; TRBD1 matches at 7 bases. This CDR3 spans 13 amino acids. The germline gives CDR1 MGHDK, CDR2 SYGVNS. V was clipped by 6 bases and J by 3 bases; unmatched bases: 4. The CDR3 nucleotides read TGTGCCAGCAGCGTAGGGACAGACTATGGCTACACCTTC. It translates to CASSVGTDYGYTF.

The rearrangement uses TRBV11-3 and TRBJ2-3, with D perhaps TRBD1 (5 bases). Trimming cost V 4 bases and J 2 bases, with 10 bases left between them. This CDR3 is built from 14 residues. Germline assignment: CDR1 SGHNT and CDR2 YENEEA. CDR3 residues: CASSSGQLTDTQYF. CDR3 nucleotide sequence: TGTGCCAGCAGCTCAGGACAACTCACAGATACGCAGTATTTT. Filled out from reference TRBV11-3 and TRBJ2-3, the complete variable domain reads EAGVVQSPRYKIIEKKQPVAFWCNPISGHNTLYWYLQNLGQGPELLIRYENEEAVDDSQLPKDRFSAERLKGVDSTLKIQPAELGDSAVYLCASSSGQLTDTQYFGPGTRLTVL.

This chain connects TRBV19 to TRBJ1-4; 8 nucleotides match TRBD1. Trimming removed 6 bases from V and 0 bases from J; junction bases left unmatched: 3. The CDR3 spans 15 residues. CDR1 is LNHDA and CDR2 is SQIVND in the germline V gene (reference sequence). CDR3 sequence: CASRGQAATNEKLFF. The CDR3 bases are TGTGCCAGTAGGGGACAGGCGGCAACTAATGAAAAACTGTTTTTT.

The chain is built from TRBV6-8 and TRBJ1-1, with 11 positions matching TRBD1. The CDR3 length is 14 residues. CDR1 is MNHGY, CDR2 SAAAGT, per germline. J was trimmed by 6 bases and V by 6 bases; bases with no gene match: 6. As DNA, the CDR3 is TGTGCCAGCAGCCTCGGGACAGGGGGGGCTGAAGCTTTCTTT. It codes for CASSLGTGGAEAFF.

This clone showed up just a few times. This sequence joins TRBV11-3 and TRBJ2-1, with 8 bases identical to TRBD2. The germline V gene encodes CDR1 SGHNT and CDR2 YENEEA. J lost 9 bases, V lost 6 bases, and 13 bases had no gene match. This CDR3 region has 15 residues. The CDR3 DNA sequence: TGTGCCAGCAGTCACGTCGGACTAGCCGGGGGTGAGCAGTTCTTC. Amino acids: CASSHVGLAGGEQFF.

The genes are TRBV9 and TRBJ2-4, with D possibly matching TRBD2 (5 bases). V was cut by 7 bases and J by 6 bases, with 11 bases left in between. Germline V gene data show CDR1 as SGDLS and CDR2 as YYNGEE. The CDR3 covers 12 residues. The CDR3 loop is CASGGWGNIQYF. The CDR3 nucleotides are TGTGCCAGCGGCGGGTGGGGAAACATTCAGTACTTC.

This clone was counted a single time. The genes are TRBV10-3 and TRBJ2-1; 8 nucleotides match TRBD1. The CDR3 extends over 16 amino acids. Germline CDR1 is ENHRY and CDR2 is SYGVKD. With 2 bases clipped from V and 4 bases from J, the junction kept 7 bases outside the gene matches. The DNA for the CDR3 is TGTGCCATCAGTGAGCCCCCAGGGGGCGCTTACAATGAGCAGTTCTTC. Translated: CAISEPPGGAYNEQFF.

A few counts support this clone. The rearrangement joins TRBV7-4 to TRBJ2-1; TRBD2 is a possible D gene (5 bases). Germline loops: CDR1 SGHVT, CDR2 SQSDAQ. CDR3 length: 16 residues. Trimming removed 5 bases at V and 4 bases at J, with 18 bases between. The CDR3 DNA follows: TGTGCCAGCAGCCCGGACTGGAGCGACAAATACAATGAGCAGTTCTTC. Protein sequence: CASSPDWSDKYNEQFF.

This clone was observed once. The J gene is TRBJ2-3, the V gene TRBV19; D gene ambiguous. The germline CDR1 and CDR2 sequences are LNHDA and SQIVND (reference sequence). With 6 bases removed from V and 6 bases from J, the gap between germline ends came to 22 bases. This CDR3 region has 16 residues. CDR3 loop: CASRDRLGRVRDTQYF. Here the CDR3 DNA reads TGTGCCAGTAGGGACCGACTTGGCAGAGTAAGGGATACGCAGTATTTT.

The chain combines TRBV28 with TRBJ2-1, with 11 bases identical to TRBD2. Germline V CDR1 and CDR2: MDHEN, SYDVKM. J gave up 4 bases and V 5 bases, and 10 bases lay outside the gene matches. The CDR3 runs to 17 residues. CDR3 sequence: CASSPPRLAGTYNEQFF. The CDR3 DNA is TGTGCCAGCAGTCCGCCGAGACTAGCGGGAACGTACAATGAGCAGTTCTTC.

This clone was seen only a few times. The chain links TRBV11-3 to TRBJ1-4, with D perhaps TRBD1 (5 bases). The V end lost 5 bases, the J end lost 2 bases, and 12 bases lay between the germline ends. Germline CDR1 reads SGHNT; CDR2 reads YENEEA. The CDR3 runs to 15 residues. This CDR3 is CASSNGGNTNEKLFF. The CDR3 DNA reads as TGTGCCAGCAGCAACGGGGGGAATACTAATGAAAAACTGTTTTTT.

This clone was counted between two and nine times. The rearrangement uses TRBV18 and TRBJ2-1; the D gene is possibly TRBD2 (5 bases). The CDR3 is 14 residues long. In germline, CDR1 is KGHSH, CDR2 LQKENI. The V gene lost 3 bases and the J gene lost 4 bases, with 10 bases spanning the gap. Written as DNA, the CDR3 is TGTGCCAGCTCACCGGTGGGCGGGTACAATGAGCAGTTCTTC. It is translated as CASSPVGGYNEQFF.

This clone occurred a few times. The chain uses TRBV30 and TRBJ1-1, with D tentatively TRBD1 (6 bases). V lost 8 bases, J lost 1 base, and 20 bases lay in between. Germline V gene lookup returns CDR1 GTSNPN and CDR2 SVGIG (reference sequence). The CDR3 consists of 15 residues. CDR3 sequence: CAGGPQKGENTEAFF. CDR3 DNA sequence: TGTGCCGGAGGACCCCAAAAGGGGGAGAACACTGAAGCTTTCTTT.

In its sample, this clone was seen a few times. DNA for the CDR3: TGTGCCAGCAGCTTAGATCACAGGACTTGGGGGACCCAGTACTTC. Encoded protein: CASSLDHRTWGTQYF. V is TRBV11-3 and J is TRBJ2-5, with D perhaps matching TRBD1 or TRBD2 (5 bases each). The CDR3 is 15 amino acids. Deletions cut 0 bases from V and 7 bases from J, with 15 bases between. Germline CDR1 and CDR2: SGHNT and YENEEA.

The rearrangement links TRBV2 to TRBJ2-5; possibly TRBD1 or TRBD2 for D (5 bases each). The CDR3 is made up of 16 amino acids. In germline, CDR1 is SNHLY, CDR2 FYNNEI. The V gene lost 6 bases and the J gene lost 3 bases, with 20 bases spanning the gap. In DNA, the CDR3 is TGTGCCAGCAGCCCAATAGTAGGGGCGGGCGAAGAGACCCAGTACTTC. This encodes CASSPIVGAGEETQYF.

The chain has TRBV11-3 and TRBJ1-4; 8 nucleotides match TRBD1. The CDR3 totals 15 residues. Germline values: CDR1 SGHNT, CDR2 YENEEA. Germline trimming cut 5 bases from V and 3 bases from J; bases unmatched to any gene: 5. CDR3 amino acids: CASSQGQGPNEKLFF. The CDR3 nucleotides are TGTGCCAGCAGCCAAGGACAGGGCCCTAATGAAAAACTGTTTTTT.

The chain combines TRBV11-3 with TRBJ2-2; 11 bases map to TRBD2. Germline V gene lookup returns CDR1 SGHNT and CDR2 YENEEA. The CDR3 is 15 amino acids. Trimming removed 5 bases from V and 7 bases from J; junction bases left unmatched: 6. This chain's CDR3 is CASSQALAGGGELFF. CDR3 coding DNA: TGTGCCAGCAGCCAGGCGCTAGCGGGGGGCGGGGAGCTGTTTTTT. Complete variable domain (other parts from reference TRBV11-3 and TRBJ2-2): EAGVVQSPRYKIIEKKQPVAFWCNPISGHNTLYWYLQNLGQGPELLIRYENEEAVDDSQLPKDRFSAERLKGVDSTLKIQPAELGDSAVYLCASSQALAGGGELFFGEGSRLTVL.

The genes are TRBV5-1 and TRBJ2-2; D is ambiguous. Germline CDR1 is SGHRS and CDR2 is YFSETQ. The germline V and J ends were trimmed by 5 bases and 1 base, with 9 bases remaining between them. CDR3 length: 14 amino acids. The CDR3 coding sequence is TGCGCCAGCAGTTCCCTCGGGAACACCGGGGAGCTGTTTTTT. It codes for CASSSLGNTGELFF. Drawing the rest from reference TRBV5-1 and TRBJ2-2, the complete variable domain is KAGVTQTPRYLIKTRGQQVTLSCSPISGHRSVSWYQQTPGQGLQFLFEYFSETQRNKGNFPGRFSGRQFSNSRSEMNVSTLELGDSALYLCASSSLGNTGELFFGEGSRLTVL.

The table lists this clone with a few counts. This CDR3 reads CASSYGRGDTQYF. The DNA of the CDR3 is TGTGCCAGCAGTTACGGTCGGGGCGATACGCAGTATTTT. The chain recombines TRBV6-7 with TRBJ2-3; D may be TRBD1 or TRBD2 (5 bases each). TRBV6-7 is an ORF for which the function is uncertain. This CDR3 is 13 amino acids long. V shed 2 bases and J shed 6 bases, with 9 bases lying between them.

This clone has a handful of counts. The chain carries TRBV6-8 and TRBJ1-5, with TRBD1 matching 9 bases. The CDR3 is 14 amino acids. Trimming cost V 4 bases and J 4 bases; bases outside gene matches: 2. Germline V gene sequence: CDR1 MNHGY, CDR2 SAAAGT. The CDR3 protein is CASSSQGANQPQHF. The CDR3 region has the DNA TGTGCCAGCAGTTCACAGGGGGCTAATCAGCCCCAGCATTTT.

The table lists this clone with a count of one. This chain uses TRBV12-5 with TRBJ2-2; no clear D. The ends were cut back, 4 bases at V and 6 bases at J, with 9 bases in the middle. CDR3 size: 13 residues. Per germline, CDR1 LGHNT and CDR2 FRNRAP. The CDR3 DNA reads as TGTGCTAGTGGTTCCTCCCCTGCCGGGGAGCTGTTTTTT. Amino acid sequence: CASGSSPAGELFF.

The chain links TRBV5-1 to TRBJ2-5; 9 bases agree with TRBD1. CDR3 length: 16 residues. Germline-derived CDR1 and CDR2 are SGHRS and YFSETQ. Trimming cost V 2 bases and J 3 bases; bases outside gene matches: 8. In DNA, the CDR3 is TGCGCCAGCAGCTTAGGGACAGGGCTGAGAAAAGAGACCCAGTACTTC. The encoded protein is CASSLGTGLRKETQYF.

This sequence joins TRBV19 and TRBJ2-5; D remains ambiguous. The V end lost 3 bases, the J end lost 5 bases, and 7 bases lay between the germline ends. The CDR3 spans 12 residues. Germline V gene sequence: CDR1 LNHDA, CDR2 SQIVND (reference sequence). CDR3 in DNA: TGTGCCAGTAGTATTGCCGGGGAGACCCAGTACTTC. Amino acid sequence: CASSIAGETQYF.

The rearrangement uses TRBV11-3 and TRBJ2-7; TRBD2 aligns across 15 bases. The junction had 7 bases not matched to a gene; V was cut back by 5 bases and J by 5 bases. CDR1 and CDR2 from the germline V gene are SGHNT and YENEEA. The CDR3 length is 16 residues. The CDR3 DNA sequence: TGTGCCAGCAGCCCCCGGACTAGCGGGAGGGCCGACGAGCAGTACTTC. Its translation is CASSPRTSGRADEQYF. Complete variable domain (other parts from reference TRBV11-3 and TRBJ2-7): EAGVVQSPRYKIIEKKQPVAFWCNPISGHNTLYWYLQNLGQGPELLIRYENEEAVDDSQLPKDRFSAERLKGVDSTLKIQPAELGDSAVYLCASSPRTSGRADEQYFGPGTRLTVT.

The CDR3 sequence is CASSYMGTGAGLLYEQYF. CDR3 sequence (DNA): TGTGCCAGCAGTTACATGGGGACAGGAGCCGGGCTTCTCTACGAGCAGTACTTC. V is TRBV6-8 and J is TRBJ2-7; 8 bases fit TRBD1. Per the germline V gene, CDR1 is MNHGY and CDR2 is SAAAGT. The CDR3 totals 18 residues. The trim removed 2 bases at V and 3 bases at J, leaving 15 bases unmatched.